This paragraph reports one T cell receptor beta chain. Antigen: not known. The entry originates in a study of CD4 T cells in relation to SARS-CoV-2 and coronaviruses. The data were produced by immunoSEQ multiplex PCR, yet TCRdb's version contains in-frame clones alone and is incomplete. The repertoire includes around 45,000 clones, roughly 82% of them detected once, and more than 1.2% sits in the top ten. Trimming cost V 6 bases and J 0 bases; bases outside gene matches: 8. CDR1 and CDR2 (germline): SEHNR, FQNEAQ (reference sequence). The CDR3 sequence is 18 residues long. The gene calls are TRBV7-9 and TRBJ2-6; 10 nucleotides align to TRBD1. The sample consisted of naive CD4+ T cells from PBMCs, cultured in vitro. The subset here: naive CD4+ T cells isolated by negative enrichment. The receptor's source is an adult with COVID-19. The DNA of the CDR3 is TGTGCCAGCAGAGCCGGGACAGGGGTTAGCTCTGGGGCCAACGTCCTGACTTTC. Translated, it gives CASRAGTGVSSGANVLTF.